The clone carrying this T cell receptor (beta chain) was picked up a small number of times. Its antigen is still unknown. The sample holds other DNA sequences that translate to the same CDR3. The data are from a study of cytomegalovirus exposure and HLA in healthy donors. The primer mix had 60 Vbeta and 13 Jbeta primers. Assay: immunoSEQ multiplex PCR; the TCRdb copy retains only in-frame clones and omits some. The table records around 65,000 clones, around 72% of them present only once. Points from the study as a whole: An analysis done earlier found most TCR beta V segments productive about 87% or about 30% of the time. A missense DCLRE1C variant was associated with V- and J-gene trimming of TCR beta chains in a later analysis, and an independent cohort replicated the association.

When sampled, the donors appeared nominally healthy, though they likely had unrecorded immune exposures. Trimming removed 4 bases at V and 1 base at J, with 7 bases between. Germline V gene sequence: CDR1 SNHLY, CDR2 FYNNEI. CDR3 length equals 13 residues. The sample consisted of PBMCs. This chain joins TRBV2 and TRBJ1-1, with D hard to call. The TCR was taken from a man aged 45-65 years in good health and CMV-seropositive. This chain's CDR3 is CASSGQPNTEAFF. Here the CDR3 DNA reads TGTGCCAGCAGTGGACAACCGAACACTGAAGCTTTCTTT.